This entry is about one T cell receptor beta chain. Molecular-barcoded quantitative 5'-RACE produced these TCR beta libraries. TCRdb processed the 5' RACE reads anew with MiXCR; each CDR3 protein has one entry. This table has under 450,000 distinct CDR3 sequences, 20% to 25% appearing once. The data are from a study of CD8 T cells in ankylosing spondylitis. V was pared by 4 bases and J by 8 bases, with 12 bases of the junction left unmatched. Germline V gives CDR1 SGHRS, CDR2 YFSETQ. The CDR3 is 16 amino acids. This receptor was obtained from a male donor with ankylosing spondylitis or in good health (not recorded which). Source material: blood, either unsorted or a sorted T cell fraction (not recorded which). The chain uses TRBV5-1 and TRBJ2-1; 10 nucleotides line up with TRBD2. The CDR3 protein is CASSSEVAGGFYEQFF. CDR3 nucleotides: TGCGCCAGCAGCAGCGAGGTAGCGGGGGGTTTCTATGAGCAGTTCTTC.